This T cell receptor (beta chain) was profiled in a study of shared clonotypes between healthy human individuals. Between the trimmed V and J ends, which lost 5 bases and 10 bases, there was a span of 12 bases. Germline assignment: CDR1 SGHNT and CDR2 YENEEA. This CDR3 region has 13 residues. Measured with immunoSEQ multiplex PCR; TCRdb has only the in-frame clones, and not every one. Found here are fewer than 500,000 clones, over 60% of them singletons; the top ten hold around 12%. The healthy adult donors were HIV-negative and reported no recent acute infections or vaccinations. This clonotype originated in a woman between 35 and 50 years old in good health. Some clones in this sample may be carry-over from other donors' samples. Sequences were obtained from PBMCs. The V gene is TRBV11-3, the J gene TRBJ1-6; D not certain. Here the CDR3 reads CASSRGGNSPLHF. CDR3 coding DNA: TGTGCCAGCAGCCGCGGTGGGAACTCACCCCTCCACTTT.